What follows are 10 T cell receptor beta chains derived from one specimen sequenced in a study of shared clonotypes between healthy human individuals. Naivety among CD8 cells was defined by CD45RO negativity and positive CCR7 selection, thereby excluding terminally differentiated effector memory CD45RA+ cells. Data came from immunoSEQ multiplex PCR; TCRdb stores just in-frame clones and leaves some out. The data contain roughly 2.1 million clones, 85% to 95% of them seen just once; the ten biggest clones take up over 1.5%. Input material: naive CD8+ T cells from PBMCs. The source of these receptors is a man aged 18 to 30 in good health. Some clones in this sample may be carry-over from other donors' samples.

The rearrangement joins TRBV4-3 to TRBJ1-4; tentative D call: TRBD1 (5 bases). V was shortened by 2 bases and J by 10 bases, with 23 bases between the two germline ends. Germline assignment: CDR1 LGHNA and CDR2 YSLEER. The CDR3 totals 17 residues. The CDR3 spells CASSQFEGAPFRGKLFF. DNA of the CDR3: TGCGCCAGCAGCCAATTCGAAGGGGCCCCTTTTAGAGGAAAACTGTTTTTT.

V gene TRBV15 combines with J gene TRBJ2-3; 9 nucleotides align to TRBD2. This CDR3 contains 16 residues. Germline V lookup: CDR1 LNHNV, CDR2 YYDKDF (reference sequence). V was clipped by 0 bases and J by 6 bases; unmatched bases: 7. CDR3 nucleotide sequence: TGTGCCACCAGCAGAGATTTGGCGGGAGGGGATGATACGCAGTATTTT. It translates to CATSRDLAGGDDTQYF. The variable domain in full, completed from reference TRBV15 and TRBJ2-3, reads DAMVIQNPRYQVTQFGKPVTLSCSQTLNHNVMYWYQQKSSQAPKLLFHYYDKDFNNEADTPDNFQSRRPNTSFCFLDIRSPGLGDTAMYLCATSRDLAGGDDTQYFGPGTRLTVL.

This chain uses TRBV28 with TRBJ2-1, with no clear D. The CDR3 loop spans 12 amino acids. The germline V gene encodes CDR1 MDHEN and CDR2 SYDVKM. V lost 7 bases to trimming and J lost 3 bases, with 7 bases between them. The CDR3 loop is CASIGSYNEQFF. The CDR3 DNA is TGTGCCAGCATAGGCAGCTACAATGAGCAGTTCTTC.

The chain links TRBV9 to TRBJ1-5; D not resolved. CDR3 size: 15 residues. V dropped 0 bases and J dropped 6 bases, with 13 bases sitting between them. Germline CDR1 reads SGDLS; CDR2 reads YYNGEE. CDR3 sequence (DNA): TGTGCCAGCAGCGTAGGGGCAGAACGGGGTCAGCCCCAGCATTTT. This sequence encodes CASSVGAERGQPQHF.

This chain links TRBV6-6 with TRBJ1-4; possibly TRBD1 for D (5 bases). CDR1 is MNHNY and CDR2 is SVGAGI in the germline V gene (reference sequence). V was cut by 5 bases and J by 4 bases, with 17 bases left in between. The CDR3 runs to 16 residues. CDR3 loop: CASSRKGAGYNEKLFF. As DNA, the CDR3 is TGTGCCAGCAGTAGAAAAGGGGCAGGGTATAATGAAAAACTGTTTTTT.

CDR3 nucleotide sequence: TGTGCCAGTAGTACCGGGGACTGGAGCTACGAGCAGTACTTC. This codes for CASSTGDWSYEQYF. The chain employs TRBV19 and TRBJ2-7; the D gene is possibly TRBD2 (6 bases). The CDR3 consists of 14 residues. Trimming took 4 bases from V and 3 from J, leaving 13 bases between them. Germline V CDR1 and CDR2: LNHDA, SQIVND (reference sequence).

The CDR3 spells CASSQEYQGWSNQPQHF. In DNA form, the CDR3 reads TGCGCCAGCAGCCAAGAGTACCAGGGATGGAGCAATCAGCCCCAGCATTTT. This sequence joins TRBV4-3 and TRBJ1-5, with D tentatively TRBD1 (5 bases). The CDR3 has 17 residues. Germline values: CDR1 LGHNA, CDR2 YSLEER. With 0 bases removed from V and 1 base from J, the gap between germline ends came to 13 bases.

The chain employs TRBV27 and TRBJ2-1, with unresolved D. This CDR3 region has 15 residues. The V end was cut by 7 bases, the J end by 3 bases, with 16 bases between. CDR1 MNHEY and CDR2 SMNVEV come from the germline V gene (reference sequence). This CDR3 reads CASTPLMGVYNEQFF. CDR3 DNA sequence: TGTGCCAGCACTCCCCTCATGGGCGTCTACAATGAGCAGTTCTTC.

The chain recombines TRBV30 with TRBJ1-3, with a possible D match to TRBD1 (5 bases). Germline V gene data show CDR1 as GTSNPN and CDR2 as SVGIG (reference sequence). The CDR3 has 15 amino acids. V was pared by 3 bases and J by 0 bases, with 12 bases between. The CDR3 sequence is CAWRGTARSGNTIYF. DNA for the CDR3: TGTGCCTGGAGAGGGACGGCTCGCTCTGGAAACACCATATATTTT.

This rearrangement joins TRBV7-2 to TRBJ1-4; 7 bases align to TRBD1. Germline V CDR1 and CDR2: SGHTA, FQGNSA. This CDR3 contains 14 residues. V lost 5 bases and J lost 8; bases outside the gene matches: 8. The CDR3 is CASSNRGHGEKLFF. For the CDR3, the DNA is TGTGCCAGCAGCAACAGGGGCCACGGCGAAAAACTGTTTTTT.